The 32 T cell receptor beta chains below come from one sample, sequenced in a study of T cells in women clearing cervical HPV infection. Clones were sequenced by immunoSEQ multiplex PCR, and TCRdb holds only the in-frame ones, with some missing. The repertoire shows 23,000 or so clones; the top ten hold less than 3%. The sample comprised blood buffy coat. Receptors originate from a woman aged 18 to 75 with a cervical HPV16 infection that either progressed to CIN3+ or cleared (not recorded which).

With regard to this clone: The read ends 3 residues early relative to the CDR3; the germline J gene fills the gap. The V and J genes are TRBV20-1 and TRBJ2-1, with TRBD1 matching over 7 bases. V gave up 7 bases and J gave up 4 bases; unmatched junction bases: 10. This CDR3 region has 14 residues. The V gene's germline CDR1 is DFQATT and CDR2 SNEGSKA (reference sequence). The covered CDR3 bases are TGCAGTGGGGGTCGACAGGGCTTTTACAATGAG. Protein product: CSGGRQGFYNE. The whole CDR3 sequence is CSGGRQGFYNEQFF.

Concerning this clone: The read terminates 3 residues ahead of where the CDR3 ends, so the germline J gene completes it. Additional DNA sequences in this sample encode the identical CDR3. V is TRBV20-1 and J is TRBJ1-2, with no clear D. The V gene lost 6 bases and the J gene lost 4 bases, with 12 bases spanning the gap. The CDR3 sequence is 12 residues long. CDR1 is DFQATT and CDR2 is SNEGSKA in the germline V gene (reference sequence). The CDR3 DNA, read in part, is TGCAGTGCCCGACGGGGAGGCTATGGC. This translates into CSARRGGYG. The CDR3 in its entirety is CSARRGGYGYTF.

As for this clone: The read ends 3 residues early relative to the CDR3; the germline J gene fills the gap. The rearrangement uses TRBV7-8 and TRBJ1-2; D might be TRBD1 (6 bases). The CDR3 runs to 15 residues. V was cut by 0 bases and J by 6 bases, with 14 bases left in between. Germline V gene lookup returns CDR1 SGHVS and CDR2 FQNEAQ. CDR3 sequence reads: CASSLAAVGADGYTF. The CDR3 bases that were read are TGTGCCAGCAGCTTAGCCGCCGTGGGGGCGGATGGC.

Remarks on this clone: The read is 3 residues too short to cover the CDR3 end, so that end is filled in from the germline J gene. The chain has TRBV7-2 and TRBJ1-4; D may be TRBD1 (5 bases). The CDR3 is 15 residues long. Germline CDR1 reads SGHTA; CDR2 reads FQGNSA. CDR3 DNA, as far as it was read: TGTGCCAGCAGCTCAAGCGCAGGGACTCGTTCACCA. Translated: CASSSSAGTRSP. The full-length CDR3 reads as CASSSSAGTRSPLFF.

The DNA read from the CDR3 is TGTGCCATCAGTGAGTCCTCCGACTATGGC. It codes for CAISESSDYG. The CDR3 reads in full as CAISESSDYGYTF. The chain joins TRBV10-3 to TRBJ1-2; D ambiguous. The read gets to within 3 residues of the CDR3 end, and the germline J gene fills in the rest. V was clipped by 0 bases and J by 3 bases, with 5 bases between them. The germline CDR1 and CDR2 sequences are ENHRY and SYGVKD. The CDR3 length is 13 residues.

Of note for this clone: The CDR3 extends 3 residues past the end of the read, so its final part is completed from the germline J gene. This rearrangement joins TRBV13 to TRBJ2-7; 7 nucleotides match TRBD2. Looked up from germline, CDR1 is PRHDT and CDR2 is FYEKMQ (reference sequence). The junction had 7 bases not matched to a gene; V was cut back by 4 bases and J by 4 bases. The CDR3 spans 14 residues. CDR3: CASSSGRGTYEQYF. The CDR3 DNA, read in part, is TGTGCCAGCAGCTCAGGGCGGGGGACGTACGAG.

For this clone: The read terminates 3 residues before the CDR3 end, so the remaining end is supplied by the germline J gene. This chain connects TRBV20-1 to TRBJ2-1; TRBD2 agrees at 9 bases. This CDR3 has 15 residues. Trimming at V came to 4 bases and at J to 6 bases, leaving 10 bases not matched to a gene. Looked up from germline, CDR1 is DFQATT and CDR2 is SNEGSKA (reference sequence). CDR3 loop: CSANLAGLAVNEQFF. The part of the CDR3 DNA that was read is TGCAGTGCTAATCTAGCGGGGTTAGCCGTCAATGAG.

As regards this clone: The DNA ends 3 residues before the CDR3 does, and the rest of the CDR3 is filled in from the germline J gene. Additional DNA sequences in this sample encode the identical CDR3. V usage is TRBV18 and J usage is TRBJ2-2; 7 bases are a match to TRBD1. The CDR3 is 16 residues long. Germline CDR1 KGHSH, CDR2 LQKENI. Losses at the gene ends were 3 bases for V and 2 bases for J; bases not matched to a gene: 6. CDR3 DNA (partial): TGTGCCAGCTCACCCATAGGGACAGTTAACACCGGGGAG. This translates into CASSPIGTVNTGE. The CDR3 reads in full as CASSPIGTVNTGELFF.

Concerning this clone: The DNA ends 3 residues before the CDR3 does, and the rest of the CDR3 is filled in from the germline J gene. The J gene is TRBJ1-2, the V gene TRBV19; TRBD1 might be the D (5 bases). Germline CDR1 reads LNHDA; CDR2 reads SQIVND (reference sequence). Trimming pared 9 bases from V and 6 bases from J, leaving 23 bases between. The CDR3 is 15 residues long. The covered CDR3 bases are TGTGCCAGCCAGAACGAGCCCTGGGGAGGGGATGGC. This gives the protein CASQNEPWGGDG. The whole CDR3 protein is CASQNEPWGGDGYTF.

Regarding this clone: Read coverage stops 3 residues before the CDR3 terminus; the germline J gene supplies the remainder. The chain uses TRBV7-6 and TRBJ2-7; tentative D call: TRBD1 (6 bases). V was trimmed by 5 bases and J by 4 bases, leaving 15 bases between them. The germline gives CDR1 SGHVS, CDR2 FNYEAQ. The CDR3 contains 14 residues. CDR3 loop: CASSAQGTVYEQYF. The sequenced part of the CDR3 DNA is TGTGCCAGCAGCGCTCAGGGGACCGTATACGAG.

On this clone itself: The missing CDR3 end, 3 residues past where the read stops, is filled in from the germline J gene. The chain has TRBV7-2 and TRBJ1-4; tentative D call: TRBD1 (5 bases). The germline V gene has CDR1 SGHTA and CDR2 FQGNSA. This CDR3 comprises 14 residues. The CDR3 is CASRGRVAGSPLFF. CDR3 DNA, as far as it was read: TGTGCCAGCAGGGGCAGGGTAGCAGGTTCACCA.

Turning to this clone: The sequence runs out 3 residues before the end of the CDR3; the remainder is reconstructed from the germline J gene. The chain combines TRBV6-2 or TRBV6-3 with TRBJ1-6; 8 nucleotides agree with TRBD1. The CDR3 extends over 16 amino acids. Losses at the gene ends were 10 bases for V and 8 bases for J; bases not matched to a gene: 16. CDR1 is MNHEY and CDR2 is SVGEGT in the germline V gene. CDR3 amino acids: CATSDRAVLLDSPLHF. The sequenced CDR3 bases are TGTGCCACCTCGGACAGGGCTGTCCTCTTGGATTCACCC.

With regard to this clone: Read coverage stops 3 residues before the CDR3 terminus; the germline J gene supplies the remainder. This chain links TRBV7-2 with TRBJ1-1, with 11 nucleotides matching TRBD1. This CDR3 region has 14 residues. CDR1 is SGHTA, CDR2 FQGNSA, per germline. The part of the CDR3 DNA that was read is TGTGCCAGCAGCCTAACCACCGGGACAGGGGGA. It yields the protein CASSLTTGTGG. The whole CDR3 region reads CASSLTTGTGGAFF.

As for this clone: Read data end 3 residues before the CDR3 end; the end is taken from the germline J gene. The V and J genes are TRBV2 and TRBJ1-4, with a possible D match to TRBD1 (6 bases). The CDR3 spans 15 residues. CDR1 is SNHLY and CDR2 is FYNNEI in the germline V gene. The sequenced CDR3 bases are TGTGCCAGCAGTTATAGGGACACCCTTAGGGGTCGA. Its protein is CASSYRDTLRGR. The whole CDR3 protein reads CASSYRDTLRGRLFF. The entire variable domain, with the rest obtained from reference TRBV2 and TRBJ1-4, is as follows: EPEVTQTPSHQVTQMGQEVILRCVPISNHLYFYWYRQILGQKVEFLVSFYNNEISEKSEIFDDQFSVERPDGSNFTLKIRSTKLEDSAMYFCASSYRDTLRGRLFFGSGTQLSVL.

The DNA read from the CDR3 is TGTGCCAGCAGTTACTCAGGGGGAAACTATGGC. This encodes CASSYSGGNYG. The full CDR3 reads CASSYSGGNYGYTF. This chain joins TRBV6-2 or TRBV6-3 and TRBJ1-2, with D possibly TRBD1 on 6 matching bases. The read falls 3 residues short of the CDR3 end, and the missing part is taken from the germline J gene. This CDR3 has 14 amino acids. Looked up from germline, CDR1 is MNHEY and CDR2 is SVGEGT. Trimming removed 0 bases from V and 2 bases from J, with 7 bases in between.

Comments on this clone: The read halts 3 residues ahead of the CDR3 end, with the missing end drawn from the germline J gene. This sequence joins TRBV9 and TRBJ2-1; 11 nucleotides align to TRBD1. The V gene's germline CDR1 is SGDLS and CDR2 YYNGEE. With 5 bases clipped from V and 8 bases from J, the junction kept 6 bases outside the gene matches. This CDR3 contains 14 residues. Here the CDR3 reads CASRGQGEFHEQFF. CDR3 DNA, as far as it was read: TGTGCCAGCAGGGGACAGGGGGAGTTTCATGAG.

For this clone: The read stops 3 residues short of the end of the CDR3; the missing end is completed from the germline J gene. This chain uses TRBV18 with TRBJ2-3, with a tentative D call TRBD1 (5 bases). The CDR3 length is 15 residues. The V gene's germline CDR1 is KGHSH and CDR2 LQKENI. The part of the CDR3 DNA that was read is TGTGCCAGCTCACCTACCGACAGTAGGAATCAGCCG. Encoded protein: CASSPTDSRNQP. The whole CDR3 reads CASSPTDSRNQPQYF.

To note about this clone: The sequenced fragment ends 3 residues before the CDR3 boundary, so the rest is inferred from the germline J gene. The chain is built from TRBV5-1 and TRBJ1-3; the D gene is possibly TRBD1 (6 bases). The V gene's germline CDR1 is SGHRS and CDR2 YFSETQ. This CDR3 is built from 16 residues. V lost 0 bases, J lost 3 bases, and 13 bases lay in between. The CDR3 sequence: CASSLVGGGGGNTIYF. The sequenced CDR3 bases are TGCGCCAGCAGCTTGGTTGGAGGAGGGGGTGGAAACACC.

Of note for this clone: The read terminates 3 residues before the CDR3 end, so the remaining end is supplied by the germline J gene. The chain joins TRBV7-3 to TRBJ1-1, with TRBD1 matching over 8 bases. The germline V gene has CDR1 SGHTA and CDR2 FQGTGA. The J segment lost 1 base and the V segment lost 5 bases, leaving 3 bases of the junction unmatched. CDR3 length equals 14 residues. CDR3 bases read: TGTGCCAGCAGCGCGGACAGGGCGAACACTGAA. This sequence encodes CASSADRANTE. The full CDR3 reads CASSADRANTEAFF. The full variable domain, its missing parts supplied by reference TRBV7-3 and TRBJ1-1, is GAGVSQTPSNKVTEKGKYVELRCDPISGHTALYWYRQSLGQGPEFLIYFQGTGAADDSGLPNDRFFAVRPEGSVSTLKIQRTERGDSAVYLCASSADRANTEAFFGQGTRLTVV.

Remarks on this clone: The sequence runs out 3 residues before the end of the CDR3; the remainder is reconstructed from the germline J gene. V gene TRBV2 combines with J gene TRBJ1-1; the D gene is possibly TRBD1 (6 bases). This CDR3 has 15 residues. Germline V gene sequence: CDR1 SNHLY, CDR2 FYNNEI. CDR3 DNA (partial): TGTGCCAGCAGTATCCGACAGGCGAAGCGAAACATT. Protein: CASSIRQAKRNI. The whole CDR3 protein is CASSIRQAKRNIAFF.

This clone shows up as medium-sized by frequency. The sequenced part of the CDR3 DNA is TGTGCCAGCAGCCAAGAGGGACACCTCAATGAAAAA. Protein product: CASSQEGHLNEK. The full CDR3 is CASSQEGHLNEKLFF. This chain joins TRBV14 and TRBJ1-4; a weak D match, TRBD1 (6 bases). The observed sequence ends 3 residues before the CDR3 terminus, with the missing tail filled in from the germline J gene. The CDR3 covers 15 residues. The V gene lost 0 bases and the J gene lost 5 bases, with 10 bases spanning the gap. Germline CDR1 reads SGHDN; CDR2 reads FVKESK.

In regard to this clone: Read coverage stops 3 residues before the CDR3 terminus; the germline J gene supplies the remainder. The rearrangement links TRBV19 to TRBJ2-4, with D perhaps matching TRBD1 (5 bases). Per germline, CDR1 LNHDA and CDR2 SQIVND (reference sequence). CDR3 size: 12 residues. The sequenced CDR3 bases are TGTGCCAGTAGAACGACAGCCTATGGT. Protein: CASRTTAYG. The whole CDR3 sequence reads CASRTTAYGQYF.

As regards this clone: The sequenced fragment ends 3 residues before the CDR3 boundary, so the rest is inferred from the germline J gene. The chain has TRBV2 and TRBJ2-5; TRBD1 is a possible D gene (5 bases). This CDR3 spans 12 amino acids. The germline CDR1 and CDR2 sequences are SNHLY and FYNNEI. V was pared by 10 bases and J by 2 bases, with 11 bases between. CDR3 amino acids: CAMRRGQETQYF. CDR3 bases read: TGTGCCATGCGTAGGGGACAAGAGACC. The variable domain in full, completed from reference TRBV2 and TRBJ2-5, reads EPEVTQTPSHQVTQMGQEVILRCVPISNHLYFYWYRQILGQKVEFLVSFYNNEISEKSEIFDDQFSVERPDGSNFTLKIRSTKLEDSAMYFCAMRRGQETQYFGPGTRLLVL.

Concerning this clone itself: Read data end 3 residues before the CDR3 end; the end is taken from the germline J gene. The chain links TRBV29-1 to TRBJ1-1; D is undetermined. V dropped 4 bases and J dropped 4 bases, with 13 bases sitting between them. The CDR3 runs to 13 residues. Germline CDR1 is SQVTM and CDR2 is ANQGSEA. The CDR3 here is CSVVKSGGTEAFF. The covered CDR3 bases are TGCAGCGTTGTTAAGAGCGGCGGCACTGAA.

A note on this clone: The CDR3 goes on 3 residues after the read ends, and that part is filled in from the germline J gene. This rearrangement joins TRBV20-1 to TRBJ2-1, with TRBD2 matching 8 bases. This CDR3 has 18 amino acids. CDR1 DFQATT and CDR2 SNEGSKA come from the germline V gene (reference sequence). V dropped 0 bases and J dropped 0; count of bases not matched to a gene: 10. The CDR3 bases that were read are TGCAGTGCTAGAGATACCCTCGGGAGCGGGGGCTCCTACAATGAG. Protein sequence: CSARDTLGSGGSYNE. The entire CDR3 sequence reads CSARDTLGSGGSYNEQFF.

A remark on this clone: The read falls 3 residues short of the CDR3 end, and the missing part is taken from the germline J gene. The chain couples TRBV2 to TRBJ2-1; D is perhaps TRBD2 (5 bases). Germline CDR1 is SNHLY and CDR2 is FYNNEI. V was shortened by 6 bases and J by 0 bases, with 15 bases between the two germline ends. This CDR3 is 16 amino acids long. CDR3 loop: CASSRRTGSSYNEQFF. The covered CDR3 bases are TGTGCCAGCAGCCGCCGCACGGGGAGCTCCTACAATGAG. Full variable domain (missing parts from reference TRBV2 and TRBJ2-1): EPEVTQTPSHQVTQMGQEVILRCVPISNHLYFYWYRQILGQKVEFLVSFYNNEISEKSEIFDDQFSVERPDGSNFTLKIRSTKLEDSAMYFCASSRRTGSSYNEQFFGPGTRLTVL.

In regard to this clone: The read comes to an end 3 residues before the CDR3 does, leaving the germline J gene to fill in the end. This chain uses TRBV2 with TRBJ1-6; 7 positions match TRBD1. CDR3 size: 15 residues. Germline V gene sequence: CDR1 SNHLY, CDR2 FYNNEI. Germline trimming cut 0 bases from V and 9 bases from J; bases unmatched to any gene: 5. The CDR3 region is CASSEATGVVSPLHF. The part of the CDR3 DNA that was read is TGTGCCAGCAGTGAAGCTACAGGGGTGGTTTCACCC.

This clone is called medium-sized based on its frequency. The read finishes 3 residues shy of the CDR3 end, and the germline J gene is used to complete it. This sequence joins TRBV7-3 and TRBJ2-2; the D gene is possibly TRBD2 (5 bases). Germline loops: CDR1 SGHTA, CDR2 FQGTGA. V was cut by 4 bases and J by 4 bases, with 10 bases left in between. This CDR3 is built from 14 residues. Partial CDR3 DNA: TGTGCCAGCAGCTCCTTGAGGGCCACCGGGGAG. Translation: CASSSLRATGE. The whole CDR3 reads CASSSLRATGELFF.

Measured by frequency, this clone is medium-sized. From the germline J gene comes the end of the CDR3, since the read stops 3 residues before it. This chain uses TRBV12-3 or TRBV12-4 with TRBJ2-7; D is perhaps TRBD1 (5 bases). The CDR3 is made up of 12 amino acids. V lost 6 bases to trimming and J lost 3 bases, with 9 bases between them. This chain's CDR3 is CASSSDSYEQYF. CDR3 DNA (partial): TGTGCCAGCAGCTCCGACAGCTACGAG.

Points on this clone: The CDR3 end falls 3 residues outside the read, so it is completed with the germline J gene. The rearrangement joins TRBV7-2 to TRBJ1-2; TRBD1 matches 8 bases. Germline assignment: CDR1 SGHTA and CDR2 FQGNSA. This CDR3 has 14 amino acids. Germline trimming cut 5 bases from V and 7 bases from J; bases unmatched to any gene: 9. This CDR3 reads CASSPNQGASGYTF. The sequenced CDR3 bases are TGTGCCAGCAGCCCTAACCAGGGGGCTTCTGGC.

A note on this clone: The sequence runs out 3 residues before the end of the CDR3; the remainder is reconstructed from the germline J gene. V gene TRBV2 combines with J gene TRBJ2-6; the D is unclear. CDR1 and CDR2 from the germline V gene are SNHLY and FYNNEI. The V and J ends lost 3 bases and 0 bases respectively, with 9 bases between them. The CDR3 covers 16 residues. The CDR3 sequence: CASSDPVLSGANVLTF. The sequenced CDR3 bases are TGTGCCAGCAGTGACCCGGTCCTCTCTGGGGCCAACGTC.

As regards this clone: The read ends 3 residues early relative to the CDR3; the germline J gene fills the gap. The V and J genes are TRBV6-2 or TRBV6-3 and TRBJ2-3; no clear D gene. Trimming took 4 bases from V and 2 from J, leaving 16 bases between them. Looked up from germline, CDR1 is MNHEY and CDR2 is SVGEGT. The CDR3 is made up of 16 amino acids. The chain's CDR3 is CASSSSQRVVTDTQYF. The CDR3 DNA, read in part, is TGTGCCAGCAGTTCCTCCCAAAGGGTGGTCACAGATACG.